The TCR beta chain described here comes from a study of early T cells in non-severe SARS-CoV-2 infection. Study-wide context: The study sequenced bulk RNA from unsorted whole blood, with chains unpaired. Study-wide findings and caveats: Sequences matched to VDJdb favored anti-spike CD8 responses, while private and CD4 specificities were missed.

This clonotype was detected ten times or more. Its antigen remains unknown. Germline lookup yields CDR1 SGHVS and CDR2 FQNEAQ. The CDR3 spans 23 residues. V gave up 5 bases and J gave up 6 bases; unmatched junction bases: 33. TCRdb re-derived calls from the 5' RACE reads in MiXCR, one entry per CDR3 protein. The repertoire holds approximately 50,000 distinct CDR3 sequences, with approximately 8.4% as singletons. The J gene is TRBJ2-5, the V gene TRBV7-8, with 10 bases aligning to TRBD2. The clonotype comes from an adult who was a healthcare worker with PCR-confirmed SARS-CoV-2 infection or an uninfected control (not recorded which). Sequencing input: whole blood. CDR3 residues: CASSPRWRQREGKEEEGRKTQYF. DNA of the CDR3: TGTGCCAGCAGCCCCCGCTGGCGGCAGCGGGAGGGCAAGGAAGAAGAGGGCCGAAAGACCCAGTACTTC.